Below are 26 T cell receptor beta chains sequenced from a single sample in a study of T cell responses to AZD1222 COVID-19 vaccine. Generated by immunoSEQ multiplex PCR, the TCRdb table keeps only in-frame clones and is missing some. The repertoire has 200,000 or so clones, over 85% of them found once; the top ten carry roughly 1%. The specimen was peripheral blood, collected 28 days after the second AZD1222 dose. The receptors originated from an adult who received the AZD1222 COVID-19 vaccine.

The genes are TRBV19 and TRBJ2-4; no firm D call. CDR1 is LNHDA and CDR2 is SQIVND in the germline V gene (reference sequence). The germline V and J ends were trimmed by 5 bases and 0 bases, with 5 bases remaining between them. The CDR3 sequence is 13 residues long. CDR3 sequence: CASSGLAKNIQYF. CDR3 nucleotide sequence: TGTGCCAGTAGTGGCCTAGCCAAAAACATTCAGTACTTC. The full variable domain, completed using reference TRBV19 and TRBJ2-4, is DGGITQSPKYLFRKEGQNVTLSCEQNLNHDAMYWYRQDPGQGLRLIYYSQIVNDFQKGDIAEGYSVSREKKESFPLTVTSAQKNPTAFYLCASSGLAKNIQYFGAGTRLSVL.

V usage is TRBV12-3 or TRBV12-4 and J usage is TRBJ1-5; D is uncertain. The length of the CDR3 is 13 residues. Between the trimmed V and J ends, which lost 4 bases and 4 bases, there was a span of 8 bases. The CDR3 spells CASSSSLNQPQHF. The CDR3 DNA is TGTGCCAGCAGTTCCTCTCTAAATCAGCCCCAGCATTTT.

The rearrangement uses TRBV7-8 and TRBJ2-1; no reliable D call. Deletions cut 6 bases from V and 5 bases from J, with 20 bases between. This CDR3 is 16 amino acids long. The V gene's germline CDR1 is SGHVS and CDR2 FQNEAQ. This chain's CDR3 is CASSLMRMTLNNEQFF. The DNA for the CDR3 is TGTGCCAGCAGTTTGATGAGAATGACACTGAACAATGAGCAGTTCTTC. Full variable domain (outside the CDR3, taken from reference TRBV7-8 and TRBJ2-1): GAGVSQSPRYKVAKRGQDVALRCDPISGHVSLFWYQQALGQGPEFLTYFQNEAQLDKSGLPSDRFFAERPEGSVSTLKIQRTQQEDSAVYLCASSLMRMTLNNEQFFGPGTRLTVL.

The V call is TRBV20-1, the J call TRBJ2-7, with a possible D match to TRBD1 (5 bases). The CDR3 runs 11 residues. Germline CDR1 DFQATT, CDR2 SNEGSKA (reference sequence). The V gene lost 6 bases and the J gene lost 6 bases, with 12 bases spanning the gap. In DNA, the CDR3 is TGCAGTGCCTATCGACAGCCCGAGCAGTACTTC. Translating gives CSAYRQPEQYF.

This chain joins TRBV19 and TRBJ1-4; D is uncertain. Germline assignment: CDR1 LNHDA and CDR2 SQIVND (reference sequence). V lost 1 base, J lost 6 bases, and 9 bases lay in between. The CDR3 has 14 residues. The CDR3 is CASSIGRRDEKLFF. Here the CDR3 DNA reads TGTGCCAGTAGTATAGGTCGCCGGGATGAAAAACTGTTTTTT. The full variable domain, in which reference TRBV19 and TRBJ1-4 provide the parts outside the CDR3, is DGGITQSPKYLFRKEGQNVTLSCEQNLNHDAMYWYRQDPGQGLRLIYYSQIVNDFQKGDIAEGYSVSREKKESFPLTVTSAQKNPTAFYLCASSIGRRDEKLFFGSGTQLSVL.

The chain links TRBV30 to TRBJ1-2, with 7 nucleotides matching TRBD1. CDR3 length equals 14 residues. Germline V gives CDR1 GTSNPN, CDR2 SVGIG (reference sequence). Trimming took 3 bases from V and 7 from J; bases not matched to a gene: 11. CDR3 sequence: CAWSTLTGLGGYTF. Here the CDR3 DNA reads TGTGCCTGGAGCACTCTGACAGGGTTGGGTGGCTACACCTTC.

The chain has TRBV12-5 and TRBJ1-1; a possible D gene is TRBD1 (5 bases). Trimming took 7 bases from V and 6 from J, leaving 15 bases between them. CDR1 LGHNT and CDR2 FRNRAP come from the germline V gene. The CDR3 is 13 amino acids. CDR3 region: CASARGGRAEAFF. For the CDR3, the DNA is TGTGCTAGTGCCCGGGGGGGTAGGGCTGAAGCTTTCTTT.

The genes are TRBV5-1 and TRBJ1-5; D is unclear. The CDR3 runs 14 residues. Per the germline V gene, CDR1 is SGHRS and CDR2 is YFSETQ. V lost 0 bases to trimming and J lost 6 bases, with 10 bases between them. CDR3 DNA: TGCGCCAGCAGCTTGGAGCAGGCCGGTCAGCCCCAGCATTTT. Protein product: CASSLEQAGQPQHF.

The V call is TRBV11-2, the J call TRBJ2-3; the D is unclear. Trimming cost V 4 bases and J 5 bases, with 7 bases left between them. Germline V gives CDR1 SGHAT, CDR2 FQNNGV. This CDR3 comprises 12 residues. This CDR3 reads CASSSPGDTQYF. CDR3 bases: TGTGCCAGCAGCTCCCCCGGAGATACGCAGTATTTT.

This chain joins TRBV20-1 and TRBJ2-1, with 10 bases identical to TRBD2. The CDR3 totals 18 residues. V trimming: 3 bases; J trimming: 0 bases; junction bases outside the gene matches: 11. Looked up from germline, CDR1 is DFQATT and CDR2 is SNEGSKA (reference sequence). The CDR3 is CSASAEAGGPHSYNEQFF. Here the CDR3 DNA reads TGCAGTGCTAGTGCAGAAGCGGGGGGGCCTCACTCCTACAATGAGCAGTTCTTC.

The genes are TRBV12-5 and TRBJ1-6; D gene ambiguous. Trimming stripped 7 bases from V and 9 bases from J, with 10 bases between. CDR1 and CDR2 (germline): LGHNT, FRNRAP. The CDR3 loop spans 12 amino acids. The CDR3 DNA reads as TGTGCTAGTGCCCCCCTCGGTTCACCCCTCCACTTT. It translates to CASAPLGSPLHF.

V gene TRBV5-5 combines with J gene TRBJ1-2, with 10 bases aligning to TRBD1. Germline V gives CDR1 SGHKS, CDR2 YYEKEE (reference sequence). This CDR3 is 15 amino acids long. Trimming took 3 bases from V and 4 from J; bases not matched to a gene: 6. CDR3 DNA: TGTGCCAGCAGCTACGGGACAGGGGCTTCCTATGGCTACACCTTC. Protein: CASSYGTGASYGYTF.

The gene calls are TRBV6-5 and TRBJ1-5; 7 nucleotides match TRBD1. The CDR3 is made up of 15 amino acids. The germline gives CDR1 MNHEY, CDR2 SVGAGI. The junction had 10 bases not matched to a gene; V was cut back by 6 bases and J by 5 bases. The DNA for the CDR3 is TGTGCCAGCAGCACAGGGGCCTATGGGCATCAGCCCCAGCATTTT. This gives the protein CASSTGAYGHQPQHF.

This clone has just one count. The chain links TRBV11-3 to TRBJ2-3, with 12 bases identical to TRBD2. CDR3 length: 17 amino acids. J was trimmed by 2 bases and V by 1 base; bases with no gene match: 4. The germline V gene has CDR1 SGHNT and CDR2 YENEEA. The CDR3 DNA is TGTGCCAGCAGCTTAGTAACTAGCGGGGGGTTCACAGATACGCAGTATTTT. This translates into CASSLVTSGGFTDTQYF.

The rearrangement uses TRBV6-2 or TRBV6-3 and TRBJ1-5; no reliable D call. CDR1 and CDR2 (germline): MNHEY, SVGEGT. V shed 5 bases and J shed 12 bases, with 17 bases lying between them. The CDR3 consists of 13 residues. CDR3 coding DNA: TGTGCCAGCAGTCCCACCCCAGCCTCGATCCAGCATTTT. Protein sequence: CASSPTPASIQHF.

The V and J genes are TRBV6-5 and TRBJ1-1; 7 bases are shared with TRBD1. Germline assignment: CDR1 MNHEY and CDR2 SVGAGI. V trimming: 6 bases; J trimming: 5 bases; junction bases outside the gene matches: 6. CDR3 length equals 13 residues. The CDR3 is CASRRTGGTEAFF. DNA of the CDR3: TGTGCCAGCAGACGGACAGGTGGGACTGAAGCTTTCTTT.

This chain connects TRBV30 to TRBJ1-5; D unresolved. CDR1 GTSNPN and CDR2 SVGIG come from the germline V gene (reference sequence). The germline V and J ends were trimmed by 7 bases and 0 bases, with 13 bases remaining between them. This CDR3 is built from 14 residues. CDR3 nucleotides: TGTGCCTACGCGGACGGAGATAGCAATCAGCCCCAGCATTTT. Translated: CAYADGDSNQPQHF.

The chain links TRBV7-9 to TRBJ1-1; TRBD1 aligns across 8 bases. CDR3 size: 16 residues. V trimming: 2 bases; J trimming: 1 base; junction bases outside the gene matches: 6. Germline-derived CDR1 and CDR2 are SEHNR and FQNEAQ (reference sequence). The CDR3 DNA sequence: TGTGCCAGCAGCTTATTTTCAGGGGGCCCGAACACTGAAGCTTTCTTT. It encodes CASSLFSGGPNTEAFF.

The V call is TRBV4-3, the J call TRBJ2-5, with a tentative D call TRBD1 (5 bases). CDR3 length equals 14 residues. The V and J ends lost 1 base and 1 base respectively, with 7 bases between them. Germline values: CDR1 LGHNA, CDR2 YSLEER. CDR3 nucleotide sequence: TGCGCCAGCAGCCAAGCCAGGGTCCAAGAGACCCAGTACTTC. This sequence encodes CASSQARVQETQYF.

The chain is built from TRBV30 and TRBJ1-5; D uncertain. V dropped 0 bases and J dropped 2 bases, with 8 bases sitting between them. The CDR3 runs to 14 residues. The germline CDR1 and CDR2 sequences are GTSNPN and SVGIG (reference sequence). The CDR3, as DNA: TGTGCCTGGAGTGTCAGGACTCGCAATCAGCCCCAGCATTTT. Residues: CAWSVRTRNQPQHF.

The gene calls are TRBV3-1 (or the pseudogene TRBV3-2) and TRBJ1-1; 10 nucleotides match TRBD1. CDR3 size: 20 residues. Trimming at V came to 4 bases and at J to 5 bases, leaving 22 bases not matched to a gene. Germline V gene data show CDR1 as LGHDT and CDR2 as YNNKEL (reference sequence). CDR3 sequence: CASSPVPGQGRSFSGTEAFF. Here the CDR3 DNA reads TGTGCCAGCAGCCCCGTCCCGGGACAGGGGAGGTCCTTCTCGGGAACTGAAGCTTTCTTT.

V and J are TRBV6-5 and TRBJ1-2; a possible D gene is TRBD1 (5 bases). The V gene's germline CDR1 is MNHEY and CDR2 SVGAGI. This CDR3 is 13 amino acids long. The V gene lost 7 bases and the J gene lost 4 bases, with 13 bases spanning the gap. The CDR3 DNA follows: TGTGCCAGCATGGGGACTCTAGGCTATGGCTACACCTTC. Residues: CASMGTLGYGYTF.

J is TRBJ2-6 and V is TRBV2, with D possibly matching TRBD2 (5 bases). The V end lost 4 bases, the J end lost 0 bases, and 10 bases lay between the germline ends. The CDR3 totals 16 residues. CDR1 is SNHLY and CDR2 is FYNNEI in the germline V gene. This chain's CDR3 is CASSVGDSSGANVLTF. As DNA, the CDR3 is TGTGCCAGCAGTGTCGGGGATTCCTCTGGGGCCAACGTCCTGACTTTC.

This clone was seen just once. V gene TRBV7-6 combines with J gene TRBJ1-5; no firm D call. The CDR3 covers 14 residues. V was shortened by 0 bases and J by 2 bases, with 5 bases between the two germline ends. Looked up from germline, CDR1 is SGHVS and CDR2 is FNYEAQ. CDR3 DNA sequence: TGTGCCAGCAGCTTAGCGGACGGCAATCAGCCCCAGCATTTT. Translated, it gives CASSLADGNQPQHF.

Only a few counts were recorded for this clone. The V call is TRBV12-3 or TRBV12-4, the J call TRBJ2-1; the D gene could be TRBD1 or TRBD2 (6 bases each). The CDR3 runs 11 residues. V lost 3 bases and J 15 bases, leaving 12 bases between the germline ends. The chain's CDR3 is CASSLGGHWFF. The CDR3 DNA sequence: TGTGCCAGCAGTTTGGGGGGCCACTGGTTCTTC.

The J gene is TRBJ1-1, the V gene TRBV9; D perhaps matches TRBD1 (5 bases). This CDR3 has 14 residues. V was shortened by 0 bases and J by 3 bases, with 9 bases between the two germline ends. Germline CDR1 is SGDLS and CDR2 is YYNGEE. CDR3 sequence reads: CASSVAPGDTEAFF. CDR3 nucleotide sequence: TGTGCCAGCAGCGTAGCTCCGGGGGACACTGAAGCTTTCTTT.